This entry lists 15 T cell receptor beta chains sequenced from one sample in a study of CD8+ T cells in alopecia areata. In each case, RNA was isolated and then reverse transcribed into cDNA as the sequencing template. Generated by immunoSEQ multiplex PCR, the TCRdb table keeps only in-frame clones and is missing some. The repertoire holds about 98,000 clones, with 40% to 45% as singletons. The sample consisted of CD4+ T cells sorted from blood. Source of these receptors: a human donor with alopecia areata.

This chain joins TRBV30 and TRBJ1-2; the match to TRBD1 covers 7 bases. CDR1 and CDR2 from the germline V gene are GTSNPN and SVGIG (reference sequence). This CDR3 has 12 residues. With V trimmed by 1 base and J by 7 bases, 3 bases remained unmatched. The CDR3 DNA sequence: TGTGCCTGGAGTGGGGGACAGACTGGCTACACCTTC. Residues: CAWSGGQTGYTF. Full variable domain (outside the CDR3, taken from reference TRBV30 and TRBJ1-2): SQTIHQWPATLVQPVGSPLSLECTVEGTSNPNLYWYRQAAGRGLQLLFYSVGIGQISSEVPQNLSASRPQDRQFILSSKKLLLSDSGFYLCAWSGGQTGYTFGSGTRLTVV.

The chain is built from TRBV29-1 and TRBJ2-4; D perhaps matches TRBD2 (5 bases). The V gene's germline CDR1 is SQVTM and CDR2 ANQGSEA. Trimming shortened V by 1 base and J by 5 bases, and 15 bases separated the two germline ends. The length of the CDR3 is 15 residues. The CDR3 spells CSVEGNRAAENIQYF. CDR3 DNA sequence: TGCAGCGTTGAAGGGAACAGAGCGGCGGAAAACATTCAGTACTTC.

For the CDR3, the DNA is TGCGCCAGCAGCACGGACAGGGCCTACAATGAGCAGTTCTTC. Protein product: CASSTDRAYNEQFF. The chain combines TRBV5-1 with TRBJ2-1; TRBD1 aligns across 8 bases. Per germline, CDR1 SGHRS and CDR2 YFSETQ. V lost 4 bases and J lost 2; bases outside the gene matches: 2. This CDR3 is built from 14 residues.

To note about this clone: Within the sample, other DNA sequences also encode this same CDR3. This sequence joins TRBV29-1 and TRBJ2-3, with TRBD2 matching 12 bases. This CDR3 contains 14 residues. V lost 4 bases, J lost 1 base, and 0 bases stayed unmatched. Germline CDR1 SQVTM, CDR2 ANQGSEA. The CDR3 spells CSVGLAGGTDTQYF. As DNA, the CDR3 is TGCAGCGTTGGACTAGCGGGAGGCACAGATACGCAGTATTTT.

The V gene is TRBV29-1, the J gene TRBJ1-1, with no clear D. CDR3 length: 14 amino acids. Trimming took 4 bases from V and 4 from J, leaving 16 bases between them. The germline V gene has CDR1 SQVTM and CDR2 ANQGSEA. CDR3 residues: CSVGGPMEGTEAFF. CDR3 nucleotides: TGCAGCGTTGGGGGTCCGATGGAGGGCACTGAAGCTTTCTTT.

This clone was seen a single time. This chain joins TRBV29-1 and TRBJ1-1; D might be TRBD1 (5 bases). CDR3 length: 15 amino acids. The germline V gene has CDR1 SQVTM and CDR2 ANQGSEA. Deletions cut 6 bases from V and 0 bases from J, with 17 bases between. CDR3 in DNA: TGCAGCGTGGGACGACAACTCAGCGTGAACACTGAAGCTTTCTTT. Protein product: CSVGRQLSVNTEAFF.

This sequence joins TRBV2 and TRBJ2-4, with 10 bases identical to TRBD2. CDR1 is SNHLY, CDR2 FYNNEI, per germline. This CDR3 is built from 15 residues. Germline trimming cut 6 bases from V and 1 base from J; bases unmatched to any gene: 3. CDR3 sequence: CASRALAGAKNIQYF. The CDR3 coding sequence is TGTGCCAGCAGAGCACTAGCGGGGGCCAAAAACATTCAGTACTTC.

This clone was counted between two and nine times. J is TRBJ2-1 and V is TRBV29-1; 10 bases line up with TRBD1. V was clipped by 8 bases and J by 7 bases; unmatched bases: 11. The CDR3 is made up of 14 amino acids. Germline assignment: CDR1 SQVTM and CDR2 ANQGSEA. The CDR3 coding sequence is TGCAGCTTCCACGGGACAGGGGCTGGGAATGAGCAGTTCTTC. Translated: CSFHGTGAGNEQFF.

The chain combines TRBV29-1 with TRBJ1-4; no firm D call. V dropped 7 bases and J dropped 7 bases, with 10 bases sitting between them. CDR3 length equals 11 residues. The germline V gene encodes CDR1 SQVTM and CDR2 ANQGSEA. In DNA, the CDR3 is TGCAGCGCTGGGGAGTCTGAAAAACTGTTTTTT. Translation gives CSAGESEKLFF.

The chain is built from TRBV25-1 and TRBJ1-1, with a weak D call TRBD1 (6 bases). Trimming pared 6 bases from V and 4 bases from J, leaving 12 bases between. CDR1 and CDR2 from the germline V gene are MGHDK and SYGVNS. The length of the CDR3 is 13 residues. This CDR3 is CASSSGVLTEAFF. CDR3 nucleotides: TGTGCCAGCAGCTCAGGGGTCCTCACTGAAGCTTTCTTT.

V is TRBV30 and J is TRBJ2-7; TRBD2 aligns across 8 bases. The CDR3 is made up of 14 amino acids. V lost 2 bases and J lost 4; bases outside the gene matches: 7. The germline V gene has CDR1 GTSNPN and CDR2 SVGIG (reference sequence). Here the CDR3 reads CAWSHRGGGYEQYF. Here the CDR3 DNA reads TGTGCCTGGAGTCACCGGGGGGGCGGGTACGAGCAGTACTTC.

The chain employs TRBV4-2 and TRBJ2-1, with TRBD2 identical over 10 bases. V lost 5 bases and J lost 0; bases outside the gene matches: 4. The CDR3 sequence is 16 residues long. Looked up from germline, CDR1 is LGHNA and CDR2 is YNFKEQ. The CDR3 nucleotides read TGTGCCAGCAGCAGAAGCGGGGGGGGCTCCTACAATGAGCAGTTCTTC. The encoded protein is CASSRSGGGSYNEQFF.

This CDR3 reads CASSQEPGHRTDTQYF. For the CDR3, the DNA is TGCGCCAGCAGCCAAGAGCCGGGACACCGCACAGATACGCAGTATTTT. This chain uses TRBV4-3 with TRBJ2-3; possible D gene TRBD1, 6 bases. The germline gives CDR1 LGHNA, CDR2 YSLEER. V was pared by 0 bases and J by 1 base, with 11 bases between. The CDR3 sequence is 16 residues long.

This clone was found a few times. V and J are TRBV28 and TRBJ1-4; tentative D call: TRBD1 (6 bases). Looked up from germline, CDR1 is MDHEN and CDR2 is SYDVKM. V was clipped by 7 bases and J by 8 bases, with 14 bases between them. The CDR3 covers 13 residues. This chain's CDR3 is CASTDGGREKLFF. CDR3 sequence (DNA): TGTGCCAGCACCGACGGGGGGCGGGAAAAACTGTTTTTT.

This clone was detected only a few times. The chain couples TRBV7-2 to TRBJ1-1; D gene uncertain. The CDR3 consists of 15 residues. Trimming pared 5 bases from V and 1 base from J, leaving 14 bases between. The germline V gene encodes CDR1 SGHTA and CDR2 FQGNSA. The CDR3 sequence is CASSPEGGRNTEAFF. The CDR3 region has the DNA TGTGCCAGCAGCCCCGAGGGCGGCAGGAACACTGAAGCTTTCTTT.